The clone carrying this TCR beta chain was counted many times. Germline assignment: CDR1 GTSNPN and CDR2 SVGIG (reference sequence). CDR3 length: 13 amino acids. V was shortened by 4 bases and J by 5 bases, with 15 bases between the two germline ends. The source of the sample is a study of regulatory T cells in long-lasting Graves disease. The time point denotes: newly diagnosed GD, antithyroid drugs for less than 3 months. From PBMCs, RNA was extracted and then used to make the TCR library. TCR beta libraries were built with iRepertoire HTBI primers and Arm-PCR of CDR3 regions. TCRdb reprocessed the multiplex PCR reads via MiXCR and lists one record per CDR3 protein. In the table there are some 460,000 distinct CDR3 sequences, roughly 16% of which are singletons. These same records also appear under a second study, on T cells in Graves' hyperthyroidism and ophthalmopathy. From that study: RT-PCR in the first round (using the HTBI primer set) targeted the TCR CDR3.

The chain links TRBV30 to TRBJ2-7, with D maybe TRBD2 (5 bases). Specimen: peripheral blood mononuclear cells (PBMCs), collected at new diagnosis, from a patient treated with antithyroid drugs. This sequence originates from a middle-aged man with Graves disease. The CDR3 nucleotides are TGTGCCTGGACCAACGGGGTTAGAGACGAGCAGTACTTC. This translates into CAWTNGVRDEQYF.